The clone carrying this T cell receptor beta chain showed up many times. A single record per CDR3 protein comes from TCRdb applying MiXCR to the RT-PCR reads. The sample includes roughly 700,000 distinct CDR3 sequences, more than 11% of them seen just once. The data stem from a study of response to subunit inactivated influenza vaccine. Germline V gene data show CDR1 as MNHEY and CDR2 as SVGAGI. CDR3 length equals 18 residues. Trimming at V came to 2 bases and at J to 6 bases, leaving 13 bases not matched to a gene. The rearrangement links TRBV6-5 to TRBJ1-6; 7 bases map to TRBD1. Sample: PBMCs from blood, taken roughly 15 days before vaccination. The origin of this receptor is a man aged 45-65 years who received an inactivated influenza vaccine. CDR3 in amino acids: CASSYAGQAHRGNSPLHF. DNA of the CDR3: TGTGCCAGCAGTTACGCCGGACAGGCCCACCGGGGTAATTCACCCCTCCACTTT.